This T cell receptor beta chain was retrieved from a study of cytomegalovirus exposure and HLA in healthy donors. The V and J ends lost 2 bases and 5 bases, in that order; junction bases with no gene match: 7. The V gene's germline CDR1 is SGHTA and CDR2 FQGNSA. The CDR3 is 15 amino acids. It was with 60 Vbeta and 13 Jbeta primers that the PCR ran. Clones were sequenced by immunoSEQ multiplex PCR, and TCRdb holds only the in-frame ones, with some missing. The top ten hold approximately 2% of the sample, which has about 190,000 clones, 70% to 80% seen once. This clone was observed once. The clonotype was recovered from a woman between 25 and 40 years old in good health and CMV-seropositive. Material: PBMCs. The chain recombines TRBV7-2 with TRBJ2-5, with 8 bases fitting TRBD1. CDR3 coding DNA: TGTGCCAGCAGCTTATCAGGGGGCGCTTGGGAGACCCAGTACTTC. This translates into CASSLSGGAWETQYF. The full variable domain, its missing parts supplied by reference TRBV7-2 and TRBJ2-5, is GAGVSQSPSNKVTEKGKDVELRCDPISGHTALYWYRQSLGQGLEFLIYFQGNSAPDKSGLPSDRFSAERTGGSVSTLTIQRTQQEDSAVYLCASSLSGGAWETQYFGPGTRLLVL.